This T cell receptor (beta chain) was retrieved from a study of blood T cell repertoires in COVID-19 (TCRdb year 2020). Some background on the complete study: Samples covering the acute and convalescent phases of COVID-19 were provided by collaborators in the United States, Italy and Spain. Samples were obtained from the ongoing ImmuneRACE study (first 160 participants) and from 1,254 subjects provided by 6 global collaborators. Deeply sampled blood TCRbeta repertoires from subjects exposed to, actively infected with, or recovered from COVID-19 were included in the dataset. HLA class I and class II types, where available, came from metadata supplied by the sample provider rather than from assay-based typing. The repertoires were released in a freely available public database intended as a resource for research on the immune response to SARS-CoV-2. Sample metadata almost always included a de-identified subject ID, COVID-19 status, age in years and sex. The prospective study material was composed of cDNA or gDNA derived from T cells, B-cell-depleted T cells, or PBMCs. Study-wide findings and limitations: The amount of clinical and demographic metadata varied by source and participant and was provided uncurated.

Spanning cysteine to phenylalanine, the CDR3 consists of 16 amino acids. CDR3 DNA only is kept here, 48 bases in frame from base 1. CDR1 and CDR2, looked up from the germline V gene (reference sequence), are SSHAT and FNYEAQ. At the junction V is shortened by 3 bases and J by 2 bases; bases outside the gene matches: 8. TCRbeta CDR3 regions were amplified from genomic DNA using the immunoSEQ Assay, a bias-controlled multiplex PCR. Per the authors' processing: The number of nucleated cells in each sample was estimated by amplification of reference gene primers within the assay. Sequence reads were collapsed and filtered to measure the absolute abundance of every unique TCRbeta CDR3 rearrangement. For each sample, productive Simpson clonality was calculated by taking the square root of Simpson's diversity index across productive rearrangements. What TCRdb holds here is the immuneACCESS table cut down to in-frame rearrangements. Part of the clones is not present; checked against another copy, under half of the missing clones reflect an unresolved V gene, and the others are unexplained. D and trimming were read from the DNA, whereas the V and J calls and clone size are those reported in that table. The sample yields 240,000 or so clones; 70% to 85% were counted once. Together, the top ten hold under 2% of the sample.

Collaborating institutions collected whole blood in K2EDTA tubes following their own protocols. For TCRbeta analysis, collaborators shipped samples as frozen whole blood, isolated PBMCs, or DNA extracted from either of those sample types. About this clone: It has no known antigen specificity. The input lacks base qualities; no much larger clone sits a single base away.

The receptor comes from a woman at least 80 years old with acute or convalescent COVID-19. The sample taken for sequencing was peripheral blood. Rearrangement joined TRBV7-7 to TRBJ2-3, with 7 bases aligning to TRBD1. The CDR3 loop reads CASSLGTVPYTDTQYF. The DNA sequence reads TGTGCCAGCAGCTTGGGGACAGTCCCTTACACAGATACGCAGTATTTT.